The 27 T cell receptor beta chains listed next were all sequenced from one sample in a study of OX40 agonist ivuxolimab in advanced cancers. Clones were sequenced by immunoSEQ multiplex PCR, and TCRdb holds only the in-frame ones, with some missing. This sample has tens of thousands of clones, with around 89% found just once. The input for sequencing was CD4+ or CD8+ T cells sorted from blood, taken in a trial of the OX40 agonist ivuxolimab. Every receptor here comes from an adult with an advanced solid tumor such as melanoma, head and neck, liver or kidney cancer.

The chain uses TRBV4-3 and TRBJ2-2; D might be TRBD1 (6 bases). CDR1 LGHNA and CDR2 YSLEER come from the germline V gene. The CDR3 has 18 amino acids. V was shortened by 1 base and J by 1 base, with 16 bases between the two germline ends. The CDR3 reads CASSQGLVTGGNTGELFF. In nucleotides, the CDR3 is TGCGCCAGCAGCCAAGGCTTAGTGACAGGAGGGAACACCGGGGAGCTGTTTTTT.

The chain couples TRBV6-1 to TRBJ1-1, with unresolved D. V was shortened by 5 bases and J by 7 bases, with 11 bases between the two germline ends. Germline V gene lookup returns CDR1 MNHNS and CDR2 SASEGT. The CDR3 covers 12 residues. This CDR3 is CASSFPPGEAFF. CDR3 coding DNA: TGTGCCAGCAGTTTCCCCCCCGGTGAAGCTTTCTTT.

This chain uses TRBV28 with TRBJ1-3; TRBD1 aligns across 9 bases. CDR1 is MDHEN and CDR2 is SYDVKM in the germline V gene. The CDR3 is 18 amino acids. V shed 3 bases and J 0 bases; nucleotides not matched to a gene: 9. CDR3 sequence reads: CASSFQTQGAHSGNTIYF. The DNA of the CDR3 is TGTGCCAGCAGTTTCCAAACACAGGGGGCCCACTCTGGAAACACCATATATTTT.

The chain has TRBV7-9 and TRBJ2-3; D is possibly TRBD1 or TRBD2 (6 bases each). V dropped 4 bases and J dropped 0 bases, with 11 bases sitting between them. This CDR3 is 15 amino acids long. Germline V CDR1 and CDR2: SEHNR, FQNEAQ (reference sequence). The CDR3: CASSSGDTSTDTQYF. In DNA, the CDR3 is TGTGCCAGCAGCTCGGGGGACACTAGCACAGATACGCAGTATTTT.

The chain links TRBV9 to TRBJ2-1; 7 nucleotides align to TRBD2. CDR1 and CDR2 from the germline V gene are SGDLS and YYNGEE. CDR3 length: 14 amino acids. Trimming removed 4 bases from V and 0 bases from J; junction bases left unmatched: 1. CDR3 protein: CASSPGGSYNEQFF. Written as DNA, the CDR3 is TGTGCCAGCAGCCCGGGAGGCTCCTACAATGAGCAGTTCTTC.

CDR3 in amino acids: CASSSFTGGGYEQFF. For the CDR3, the DNA is TGTGCCAGCAGCTCGTTCACAGGGGGTGGCTATGAGCAGTTCTTC. The chain carries TRBV7-9 and TRBJ2-1; 8 bases align to TRBD1. J lost 8 bases, V lost 4 bases, and 10 bases had no gene match. This CDR3 contains 15 residues. The germline V gene encodes CDR1 SEHNR and CDR2 FQNEAQ (reference sequence).

This chain uses TRBV28 with TRBJ1-1, with 7 positions matching TRBD1. There are 16 residues in the CDR3. V gave up 7 bases and J gave up 3 bases; unmatched junction bases: 14. Germline loops: CDR1 MDHEN, CDR2 SYDVKM. The CDR3 protein is CASTTGTVRVYTEAFF. The CDR3, as DNA: TGTGCCAGCACGACCGGGACAGTAAGGGTGTACACTGAAGCTTTCTTT.

This chain connects TRBV4-1 to TRBJ1-2; D gene unclear. Germline CDR1 is MGHRA and CDR2 is YSYEKL. This CDR3 spans 15 amino acids. V gave up 6 bases and J gave up 0 bases, with 14 bases separating them. The CDR3 loop is CASSPEGPTNYGYTF. CDR3 DNA: TGCGCCAGCAGTCCTGAAGGACCCACTAACTATGGCTACACCTTC.

The genes are TRBV13 and TRBJ2-1, with 8 bases lining up with TRBD1. V was pared by 7 bases and J by 8 bases, with 1 base of the junction left unmatched. Germline V CDR1 and CDR2: PRHDT, FYEKMQ (reference sequence). The length of the CDR3 is 11 residues. The CDR3 here is CASTRGHEQFF. The CDR3 region has the DNA TGTGCCAGCACCAGGGGGCATGAGCAGTTCTTC.

This chain uses TRBV4-3 with TRBJ2-5; 13 bases agree with TRBD2. This CDR3 is built from 16 residues. The germline CDR1 and CDR2 sequences are LGHNA and YSLEER. Trimming took 1 base from V and 2 from J; bases not matched to a gene: 1. The CDR3 reads CASSQGLAGGQETQYF. The CDR3 DNA sequence: TGCGCCAGCAGCCAAGGACTAGCGGGAGGTCAAGAGACCCAGTACTTC.

The chain links TRBV25-1 to TRBJ1-2, with 7 bases that match TRBD1. The CDR3 runs 15 residues. Germline V gives CDR1 MGHDK, CDR2 SYGVNS. V gave up 5 bases and J gave up 2 bases; unmatched junction bases: 8. This CDR3 reads CASSPTGYSNYGYTF. For the CDR3, the DNA is TGTGCCAGCAGTCCGACAGGGTATAGCAACTATGGCTACACCTTC.

CDR3 sequence reads: CASSFGSGKLGETQYF. DNA for the CDR3: TGTGCCAGCAGCTTCGGTAGCGGGAAGCTGGGAGAGACCCAGTACTTC. The genes are TRBV11-3 and TRBJ2-5, with 8 bases that match TRBD2. The CDR3 sequence is 16 residues long. The germline gives CDR1 SGHNT, CDR2 YENEEA. V was pared by 3 bases and J by 4 bases, with 10 bases of the junction left unmatched.

In this sample, this clone turned up once. V gene TRBV6-5 combines with J gene TRBJ1-2; no clear D. CDR1 and CDR2 from the germline V gene are MNHEY and SVGAGI. The CDR3 consists of 15 residues. The V and J ends lost 8 bases and 3 bases respectively, with 19 bases between them. The CDR3 nucleotides are TGTGCCAGCGGATCGGGCCCAGGAGGGCACTATGGCTACACCTTC. Protein sequence: CASGSGPGGHYGYTF.

V gene TRBV28 combines with J gene TRBJ2-7; the D gene is possibly TRBD2 (5 bases). The CDR3 spans 11 residues. Germline CDR1 is MDHEN and CDR2 is SYDVKM. Trimming removed 3 bases at V and 7 bases at J, with 7 bases between. The CDR3 DNA follows: TGTGCCAGCAGTTTCGGCGGGGAGCAGTACTTC. Its translation: CASSFGGEQYF.

V and J are TRBV14 and TRBJ1-2; 8 bases fit TRBD1. The CDR3 spans 13 residues. V shed 5 bases and J 4 bases; nucleotides not matched to a gene: 3. Looked up from germline, CDR1 is SGHDN and CDR2 is FVKESK. The CDR3 DNA reads TGTGCCAGCAGCGGACAGGGAGGCTATGGCTACACCTTC. This encodes CASSGQGGYGYTF.

This chain joins TRBV9 and TRBJ1-1, with 10 bases that match TRBD1. V gave up 3 bases and J gave up 3 bases; unmatched junction bases: 5. Germline values: CDR1 SGDLS, CDR2 YYNGEE. The CDR3 length is 15 residues. The CDR3 region has the DNA TGTGCCAGCAGCGAGACGGGACAGGGGCACACTGAAGCTTTCTTT. Its protein is CASSETGQGHTEAFF.

The gene calls are TRBV7-9 and TRBJ1-2, with 8 bases fitting TRBD1. CDR1 SEHNR and CDR2 FQNEAQ come from the germline V gene (reference sequence). There are 16 residues in the CDR3. After removal of 1 base from V and 4 bases from J, the junction contained 8 bases not matched to a gene. Written as DNA, the CDR3 is TGTGCCAGCAGCTTAGAACCGGGACAGGCGGTCTATGGCTACACCTTC. It translates to CASSLEPGQAVYGYTF.

This chain connects TRBV30 to TRBJ2-7; tentative D call: TRBD1 (6 bases). CDR3 length: 12 amino acids. CDR1 is GTSNPN and CDR2 is SVGIG in the germline V gene (reference sequence). V was clipped by 2 bases and J by 1 base, with 6 bases between them. CDR3 sequence reads: CAWSRGSYEQYF. In DNA, the CDR3 is TGTGCCTGGAGTAGGGGGTCCTACGAGCAGTACTTC.

The V call is TRBV11-3, the J call TRBJ2-3; D gene unclear. The germline CDR1 and CDR2 sequences are SGHNT and YENEEA. With 1 base removed from V and 2 bases from J, the gap between germline ends came to 13 bases. The CDR3 has 16 amino acids. The CDR3, as DNA: TGTGCCAGCAGCTTAGGAGGTCGGCTGATCACAGATACGCAGTATTTT. Translating gives CASSLGGRLITDTQYF.

The chain is built from TRBV29-1 and TRBJ2-3, with a weak D call TRBD1 (6 bases). Germline V gene lookup returns CDR1 SQVTM and CDR2 ANQGSEA. V lost 7 bases to trimming and J lost 2 bases, with 16 bases between them. CDR3 length equals 14 residues. The CDR3 sequence is CSAEPGVPTDTQYF. The CDR3 region has the DNA TGCAGCGCCGAGCCAGGGGTCCCCACAGATACGCAGTATTTT.

The chain couples TRBV27 to TRBJ1-5, with a possible D match to TRBD1 (6 bases). The germline CDR1 and CDR2 sequences are MNHEY and SMNVEV (reference sequence). CDR3 size: 14 residues. V was pared by 6 bases and J by 1 base, with 10 bases between. Written as DNA, the CDR3 is TGTGCCAGCAGCCGAGGACAGAGCAATCAGCCCCAGCATTTT. Translated, it gives CASSRGQSNQPQHF.

This chain uses TRBV4-1 with TRBJ2-7; D may be TRBD1 (6 bases). This CDR3 has 16 residues. V shed 0 bases and J shed 1 base, with 13 bases lying between them. Germline CDR1 is MGHRA and CDR2 is YSYEKL. Here the CDR3 DNA reads TGCGCCAGCAGCCAAGATGCGGAAGGGGGTTCCTACGAGCAGTACTTC. It translates to CASSQDAEGGSYEQYF.

The chain carries TRBV7-6 and TRBJ2-7; D gene unclear. V was shortened by 5 bases and J by 0 bases, with 17 bases between the two germline ends. This CDR3 is 16 amino acids long. CDR1 and CDR2 (germline): SGHVS, FNYEAQ. CDR3 coding DNA: TGTGCCAGCAGCCCCCGAGTGGGGTCCATCTCCTACGAGCAGTACTTC. This sequence encodes CASSPRVGSISYEQYF. Full variable domain (remainder filled in from reference TRBV7-6 and TRBJ2-7): GAGVSQSPRYKVTKRGQDVALRCDPISGHVSLYWYRQALGQGPEFLTYFNYEAQQDKSGLPNDRFSAERPEGSISTLTIQRTEQRDSAMYRCASSPRVGSISYEQYFGPGTRLTVT.

In this sample, this clone turned up a few times. The J gene is TRBJ1-2, the V gene TRBV6-5; a possible D gene is TRBD1 (5 bases). This CDR3 has 15 amino acids. Germline CDR1 MNHEY, CDR2 SVGAGI. V lost 6 bases to trimming and J lost 2 bases, with 16 bases between them. The CDR3 nucleotides are TGTGCCAGCAGCACCGGGACGGCCTACAACTATGGCTACACCTTC. This translates into CASSTGTAYNYGYTF.

This rearrangement joins TRBV2 to TRBJ2-7; 7 bases are a match to TRBD1. CDR1 SNHLY and CDR2 FYNNEI come from the germline V gene. The CDR3 sequence is 13 residues long. The junction had 6 bases not matched to a gene; V was cut back by 5 bases and J by 5 bases. The CDR3 spells CASSRGPFNEQYF. The CDR3 nucleotides read TGTGCCAGCAGTAGGGGGCCTTTCAACGAGCAGTACTTC.

The chain recombines TRBV4-1 with TRBJ2-7, with TRBD1 matching 10 bases. V trimming: 0 bases; J trimming: 4 bases; junction bases outside the gene matches: 12. The germline V gene encodes CDR1 MGHRA and CDR2 YSYEKL. This CDR3 has 18 amino acids. The CDR3 loop is CASSQDTIGTGALYEQYF. CDR3 nucleotides: TGCGCCAGCAGCCAAGATACAATCGGGACAGGGGCGTTATACGAGCAGTACTTC.

This sequence joins TRBV2 and TRBJ2-7; TRBD1 might be the D (6 bases). Germline loops: CDR1 SNHLY, CDR2 FYNNEI. The CDR3 length is 14 residues. Trimming took off 4 bases at V and 2 bases at J, with 12 bases between the two ends. The CDR3 protein is CASSGGTPTYEQYF. CDR3 DNA sequence: TGTGCCAGCAGTGGGGGGACACCCACCTACGAGCAGTACTTC.